A single sample is the source of the 15 T cell receptor beta chains below, sequenced in a study of graft-versus-host responses after intestinal transplantation. Data came from immunoSEQ multiplex PCR; TCRdb stores just in-frame clones and leaves some out. The data hold around 97,000 clones, with about nine tenths observed a single time. No cognate antigen is known for these TCRs. The sequencing here drew on unstimulated CD8+ T cells sorted from spleen or lymph node cells, taken before intestinal transplant. The receptor set was obtained from a human donor who received an intestinal transplant.

The chain joins TRBV7-6 to TRBJ2-1; TRBD2 matches 7 bases. The CDR3 spans 13 residues. The V gene's germline CDR1 is SGHVS and CDR2 FNYEAQ. Trimming removed 6 bases from V and 8 bases from J; junction bases left unmatched: 7. As DNA, the CDR3 is TGTGCCAGCAGTCAAACTCGGGGGGATGAGCAGTTCTTC. It translates to CASSQTRGDEQFF.

The chain couples TRBV6-1 to TRBJ1-6, with a possible D match to TRBD1 (5 bases). The germline gives CDR1 MNHNS, CDR2 SASEGT. Trimming removed 5 bases at V and 4 bases at J, with 9 bases between. This CDR3 spans 14 amino acids. The CDR3 region has the DNA TGTGCCAGCAGTCCGGGACCTTATAATTCACCCCTCCACTTT. Protein sequence: CASSPGPYNSPLHF.

The CDR3 region is CASRSRDIYGYTF. For the CDR3, the DNA is TGTGCCAGCAGGTCCCGGGACATCTATGGCTACACCTTC. The rearrangement joins TRBV7-9 to TRBJ1-2; D is perhaps TRBD1 (6 bases). This CDR3 is built from 13 residues. Germline values: CDR1 SEHNR, CDR2 FQNEAQ (reference sequence). The V gene lost 6 bases and the J gene lost 4 bases, with 12 bases spanning the gap. Full variable domain (missing parts from reference TRBV7-9 and TRBJ1-2): DTGVSQNPRHKITKRGQNVTFRCDPISEHNRLYWYRQTLGQGPEFLTYFQNEAQLEKSRLLSDRFSAERPKGSFSTLEIQRTEQGDSAMYLCASRSRDIYGYTFGSGTRLTVV.

This clone was detected only once. The chain joins TRBV4-2 to TRBJ1-3, with 7 bases that match TRBD1. Germline V gives CDR1 LGHNA, CDR2 YNFKEQ. The CDR3 is 17 amino acids. Losses at the gene ends were 0 bases for V and 0 bases for J; bases not matched to a gene: 5. CDR3: CASSQDGTGASGNTIYF. The CDR3 nucleotides are TGTGCCAGCAGCCAAGATGGCACAGGGGCCTCTGGAAACACCATATATTTT.

This clone has a handful of counts. The CDR3 DNA follows: TGTGCCAGCAGTGCCTACGAGCAGTACTTC. Translation gives CASSAYEQYF. The chain couples TRBV6-1 to TRBJ2-7; D remains ambiguous. The CDR3 has 10 amino acids. V was trimmed by 4 bases and J by 2 bases, leaving 0 bases between them. The germline V gene encodes CDR1 MNHNS and CDR2 SASEGT.

The rearrangement joins TRBV6-1 to TRBJ1-5, with 8 bases lining up with TRBD1. The CDR3 loop spans 15 amino acids. Germline assignment: CDR1 MNHNS and CDR2 SASEGT. Trimming at V came to 6 bases and at J to 7 bases, leaving 11 bases not matched to a gene. The CDR3 region has the DNA TGTGCCAGCAGGCTGAGGACAGGGACCTTACAGCCCCAGCATTTT. Protein sequence: CASRLRTGTLQPQHF.

This clone qualifies as large. The chain has TRBV5-6 and TRBJ1-6, with D perhaps TRBD1 (6 bases). The CDR3 contains 15 residues. Trimming took off 3 bases at V and 11 bases at J, with 18 bases between the two ends. Germline CDR1 reads SGHDT; CDR2 reads YYEEEE. DNA for the CDR3: TGTGCCAGCAGCTCTGAGGGGGAGCTGGCTACACCCCTCCACTTT. This codes for CASSSEGELATPLHF.

The chain has TRBV28 and TRBJ2-1, with TRBD1 matching over 7 bases. The junction had 13 bases not matched to a gene; V was cut back by 4 bases and J by 4 bases. The length of the CDR3 is 17 residues. Germline values: CDR1 MDHEN, CDR2 SYDVKM. The CDR3 coding sequence is TGTGCCAGCAGTTGTTGGAGACTTAGGGACAGATACAATGAGCAGTTCTTC. Its translation is CASSCWRLRDRYNEQFF.

V and J are TRBV27 and TRBJ2-1; TRBD2 matches 9 bases. Germline assignment: CDR1 MNHEY and CDR2 SMNVEV (reference sequence). The CDR3 has 13 residues. The J segment lost 6 bases and the V segment lost 5 bases, leaving 2 bases of the junction unmatched. CDR3 nucleotide sequence: TGTGCCAGCAGTGAGACTAGCGGCAATGAGCAGTTCTTC. Its translation is CASSETSGNEQFF.

The rearrangement uses TRBV7-3 and TRBJ1-1; no reliable D call. CDR1 is SGHTA and CDR2 is FQGTGA in the germline V gene. The ends were cut back, 1 base at V and 1 base at J, with 10 bases in the middle. CDR3 size: 15 residues. The chain's CDR3 is CASSLIGVGNTEAFF. In nucleotides, the CDR3 is TGTGCCAGCAGCTTAATTGGGGTGGGGAACACTGAAGCTTTCTTT.

The V call is TRBV19, the J call TRBJ2-7; TRBD2 is a possible D gene (7 bases). V shed 3 bases and J shed 4 bases, with 16 bases lying between them. The CDR3 is made up of 15 amino acids. The germline V gene has CDR1 LNHDA and CDR2 SQIVND (reference sequence). CDR3 sequence reads: CASSISGDTFYEQYF. As DNA, the CDR3 is TGTGCCAGTAGTATCAGCGGGGACACCTTTTACGAGCAGTACTTC. The full variable domain, completed using reference TRBV19 and TRBJ2-7, is DGGITQSPKYLFRKEGQNVTLSCEQNLNHDAMYWYRQDPGQGLRLIYYSQIVNDFQKGDIAEGYSVSREKKESFPLTVTSAQKNPTAFYLCASSISGDTFYEQYFGPGTRLTVT.

The chain carries TRBV9 and TRBJ1-2, with unresolved D. The ends were cut back, 3 bases at V and 4 bases at J, with 16 bases in the middle. The CDR3 has 15 amino acids. Germline loops: CDR1 SGDLS, CDR2 YYNGEE. The CDR3 protein is CASSDEGSRGYGYTF. The CDR3 DNA follows: TGTGCCAGCAGCGACGAGGGCAGTCGTGGCTATGGCTACACCTTC.

The chain uses TRBV5-1 and TRBJ2-1, with 9 bases identical to TRBD1. From germline, CDR1 is SGHRS and CDR2 YFSETQ. The V gene end was trimmed by 4 bases and the J gene end by 6 bases; junction bases not matched to a gene: 8. The CDR3 has 15 residues. The CDR3 coding sequence is TGCGCCAGCAGCCTGACCGGGACAGGGTCCAATGAGCAGTTCTTC. It specifies CASSLTGTGSNEQFF. Supplemented by reference TRBV5-1 and TRBJ2-1, the full variable domain reads KAGVTQTPRYLIKTRGQQVTLSCSPISGHRSVSWYQQTPGQGLQFLFEYFSETQRNKGNFPGRFSGRQFSNSRSEMNVSTLELGDSALYLCASSLTGTGSNEQFFGPGTRLTVL.

V usage is TRBV10-2 and J usage is TRBJ2-7, with D maybe TRBD2 (5 bases). The length of the CDR3 is 12 residues. V was shortened by 5 bases and J by 3 bases, with 8 bases between the two germline ends. Germline assignment: CDR1 WSHSY and CDR2 SAAADI. The CDR3 spells CASSWTGYEQYF. In DNA form, the CDR3 reads TGCGCCAGCAGTTGGACTGGCTACGAGCAGTACTTC.

This rearrangement joins TRBV4-1 to TRBJ2-1; D unresolved. Deletions cut 5 bases from V and 7 bases from J, with 12 bases between. The germline V gene encodes CDR1 MGHRA and CDR2 YSYEKL. The CDR3 runs to 13 residues. The CDR3 DNA sequence: TGCGCCAGCAGCAACCGGGCCGCAAATGAGCAGTTCTTC. This codes for CASSNRAANEQFF.